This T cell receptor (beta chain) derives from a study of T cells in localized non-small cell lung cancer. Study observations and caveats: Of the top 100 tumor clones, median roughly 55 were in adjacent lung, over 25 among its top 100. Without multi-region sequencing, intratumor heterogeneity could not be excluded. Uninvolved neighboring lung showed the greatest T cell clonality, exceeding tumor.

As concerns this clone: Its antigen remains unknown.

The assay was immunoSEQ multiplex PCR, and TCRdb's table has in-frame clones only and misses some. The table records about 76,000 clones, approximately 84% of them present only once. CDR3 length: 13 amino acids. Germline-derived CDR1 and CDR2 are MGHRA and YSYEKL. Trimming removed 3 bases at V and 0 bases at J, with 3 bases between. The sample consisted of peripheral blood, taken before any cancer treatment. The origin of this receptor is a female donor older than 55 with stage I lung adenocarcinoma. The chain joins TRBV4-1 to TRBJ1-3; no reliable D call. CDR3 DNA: TGCGCCAGCAGCCAGGTCTCTGGAAACACCATATATTTT. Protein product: CASSQVSGNTIYF.